These T cell receptor beta chains were read from a single sample in a study of T-cell reconstitution after alpha-beta-depleted transplantation in children. TCRdb recomputed calls from the PCR reads with MiXCR, one row per CDR3 protein. This sample has about 300,000 distinct CDR3 sequences; over 9.5% occur once, and the top ten carry approximately 7%. Sequenced material: PBMCs, taken before TCRalphabeta/CD19-depleted stem cell transplant. These receptor sequences come from a boy in the first two years of life with acute myeloid leukemia, due to receive a stem cell transplant. CDR3s include the opening cysteine and the closing phenylalanine or tryptophan. The order of the fields is V gene, clone size, CDR3 length, D gene, J gene, CDR3 protein, CDR3 DNA. The D gene is left open where the match is weak. Clone size is stated in some rows and not others, as once, few, many or a class when expanded.

v_gene: TRBV20-1
abundance: many
len: 15
d_gene: TRBD2
j_gene: TRBJ2-1
CDR3aa: CSARGLAGGYNEQFF
CDR3nt: TGCAGTGCTAGGGGACTAGCGGGGGGATACAATGAGCAGTTCTTC

v_gene: TRBV5-1
abundance: NA
len: 13
d_gene: NA
j_gene: TRBJ1-1
CDR3aa: CASSPWGIAEAFF
CDR3nt: TGCGCCAGCAGCCCGTGGGGCATTGCTGAAGCTTTCTTT

v_gene: TRBV18
abundance: NA
len: 15
d_gene: TRBD2
j_gene: TRBJ2-1
CDR3aa: CASSRLAGGPDEQFF
CDR3nt: TGTGCCAGCTCCCGTCTAGCGGGGGGGCCCGATGAGCAGTTCTTC

v_gene: TRBV5-4
abundance: NA
len: 14
d_gene: TRBD1
j_gene: TRBJ2-7
CDR3aa: CASSLAGRGHEQYF
CDR3nt: TGTGCCAGCAGCTTGGCAGGCAGGGGGCACGAGCAGTACTTC

v_gene: TRBV6-1
abundance: few
len: 14
d_gene: TRBD2
j_gene: TRBJ2-1
CDR3aa: CAGSGTSVDNEQFF
CDR3nt: TGTGCCGGCTCCGGGACTAGCGTGGACAATGAGCAGTTCTTC

v_gene: TRBV15
abundance: many
len: 12
d_gene: NA
j_gene: TRBJ2-7
CDR3aa: CATSRDSYEQYF
CDR3nt: TGTGCCACCAGCAGGGACTCCTACGAGCAGTACTTC

v_gene: TRBV7-2
abundance: NA
len: 19
d_gene: NA
j_gene: TRBJ2-4
CDR3aa: CASSLAGGLGAGAKNIQYF
CDR3nt: TGTGCCAGCAGCTTAGCTGGTGGGCTAGGGGCGGGAGCCAAAAACATTCAGTACTTC

v_gene: TRBV7-3
abundance: many
len: 17
d_gene: TRBD2
j_gene: TRBJ2-1
CDR3aa: CASSHGVGLAGGNEQFF
CDR3nt: TGTGCCAGCAGTCATGGGGTGGGACTAGCGGGGGGAAATGAGCAGTTCTTC

v_gene: TRBV12-3/TRBV12-4
abundance: many
len: 13
d_gene: NA
j_gene: TRBJ2-5
CDR3aa: CASSPTGPETQYF
CDR3nt: TGTGCCAGCAGTCCAACAGGGCCTGAGACCCAGTACTTC

v_gene: TRBV12-3/TRBV12-4
abundance: many
len: 15
d_gene: TRBD2
j_gene: TRBJ2-1
CDR3aa: CASSPTSGRGNEQFF
CDR3nt: TGTGCCAGCAGCCCCACTAGCGGGAGAGGGAATGAGCAGTTCTTC

v_gene: TRBV20-1
abundance: many
len: 14
d_gene: TRBD1
j_gene: TRBJ1-5
CDR3aa: CSATGQGDDQPQHF
CDR3nt: TGCAGTGCTACCGGACAGGGGGATGATCAGCCCCAGCATTTT

v_gene: TRBV6-5
abundance: many
len: 16
d_gene: TRBD1
j_gene: TRBJ2-2
CDR3aa: CASSYLDRGEDGELFF
CDR3nt: TGTGCCAGCAGTTACTTGGACAGGGGAGAGGACGGGGAGCTGTTTTTT

v_gene: TRBV20-1
abundance: many
len: 18
d_gene: NA
j_gene: TRBJ2-4
CDR3aa: CSASAGGPYTLAKNIQYF
CDR3nt: TGCAGTGCTAGCGCGGGCGGACCATACACCTTAGCCAAAAACATTCAGTACTTC

v_gene: TRBV27
abundance: many
len: 17
d_gene: NA
j_gene: TRBJ1-6
CDR3aa: CASSHQDPSSYNSPLHF
CDR3nt: TGTGCCAGCAGTCACCAGGACCCGAGCTCCTATAATTCACCCCTCCACTTT

v_gene: TRBV9
abundance: many
len: 13
d_gene: TRBD2
j_gene: TRBJ2-1
CDR3aa: CASSPGLAGRVFF
CDR3nt: TGTGCCAGCAGCCCGGGACTAGCGGGACGGGTTTTCTTC

v_gene: TRBV4-2
abundance: many
len: 17
d_gene: NA
j_gene: TRBJ2-1
CDR3aa: CASSQDSTDSSYNEQFF
CDR3nt: TGTGCCAGCAGCCAAGATTCGACAGACAGCTCCTACAATGAGCAGTTCTTC

v_gene: TRBV6-4
abundance: many
len: 13
d_gene: NA
j_gene: TRBJ2-3
CDR3aa: CASSDGYTDTQYF
CDR3nt: TGTGCCAGCAGTGATGGCTACACAGATACGCAGTATTTT

v_gene: TRBV15
abundance: many
len: 14
d_gene: NA
j_gene: TRBJ2-7
CDR3aa: CATSRGGIAYEQYF
CDR3nt: TGTGCCACCAGCCGGGGAGGAATTGCCTACGAGCAGTACTTC

v_gene: TRBV5-1
abundance: medium-sized
len: 16
d_gene: TRBD2
j_gene: TRBJ2-2
CDR3aa: CASSLTSGRDTGELFF
CDR3nt: TGCGCCAGCAGCTTGACTAGCGGGAGGGACACCGGGGAGCTGTTTTTT

v_gene: TRBV7-9
abundance: many
len: 15
d_gene: TRBD1
j_gene: TRBJ2-4
CDR3aa: CASSLAKGQKNIQYF
CDR3nt: TGTGCCAGCAGCTTAGCGAAGGGACAGAAAAACATTCAGTACTTC

v_gene: TRBV12-3/TRBV12-4
abundance: NA
len: 18
d_gene: TRBD2
j_gene: TRBJ2-2
CDR3aa: CASSSFGGLAGSTGELFF
CDR3nt: TGTGCCAGCAGTTCGTTCGGGGGACTAGCGGGGTCCACCGGGGAGCTGTTTTTT

v_gene: TRBV12-3/TRBV12-4
abundance: many
len: 15
d_gene: NA
j_gene: TRBJ2-7
CDR3aa: CASSPYGDSGYEQYF
CDR3nt: TGTGCCAGCAGCCCCTATGGGGACTCAGGATACGAGCAGTACTTC

v_gene: TRBV20-1
abundance: NA
len: 12
d_gene: NA
j_gene: TRBJ2-5
CDR3aa: CSPKGSSETQYF
CDR3nt: TGCAGCCCAAAGGGGAGCTCAGAGACCCAGTACTTC

v_gene: TRBV12-3/TRBV12-4
abundance: many
len: 15
d_gene: TRBD1
j_gene: TRBJ2-7
CDR3aa: CASSPRGQGFGEQYF
CDR3nt: TGTGCCAGCAGTCCGAGGGGACAGGGGTTTGGCGAGCAGTACTTC

v_gene: TRBV24-1
abundance: many
len: 14
d_gene: TRBD2
j_gene: TRBJ2-1
CDR3aa: CATRDGAGNNEQFF
CDR3nt: TGTGCCACCCGTGATGGAGCGGGAAACAATGAGCAGTTCTTC

v_gene: TRBV10-3
abundance: many
len: 14
d_gene: TRBD2
j_gene: TRBJ2-5
CDR3aa: CAISSGTTQETQYF
CDR3nt: TGTGCCATCAGTTCCGGGACTACCCAAGAGACCCAGTACTTC

v_gene: TRBV9
abundance: many
len: 14
d_gene: NA
j_gene: TRBJ2-7
CDR3aa: CASSPRAGSYEQYF
CDR3nt: TGTGCCAGCAGCCCAAGGGCCGGTTCCTACGAGCAGTACTTC

v_gene: TRBV6-5
abundance: many
len: 14
d_gene: TRBD1
j_gene: TRBJ2-1
CDR3aa: CASRPQGAYNEQFF
CDR3nt: TGTGCCAGCAGACCACAGGGGGCCTACAATGAGCAGTTCTTC

v_gene: TRBV20-1
abundance: many
len: 14
d_gene: TRBD1
j_gene: TRBJ1-4
CDR3aa: CSAITDRGHEKLFF
CDR3nt: TGCAGTGCCATCACAGACAGGGGTCATGAAAAACTGTTTTTT

v_gene: TRBV12-3/TRBV12-4
abundance: many
len: 15
d_gene: TRBD1
j_gene: TRBJ2-4
CDR3aa: CASSPQGAAKNIQYF
CDR3nt: TGTGCCAGCAGCCCACAGGGGGCCGCCAAAAACATTCAGTACTTC

v_gene: TRBV20-1
abundance: few
len: 14
d_gene: TRBD1
j_gene: TRBJ2-7
CDR3aa: CSASSGTGSYEQYF
CDR3nt: TGCAGTGCTAGTTCCGGGACAGGGAGCTACGAGCAGTACTTC

v_gene: TRBV20-1
abundance: many
len: 14
d_gene: NA
j_gene: TRBJ1-4
CDR3aa: CSATRSAANEKLFF
CDR3nt: TGCAGTGCTACGAGGTCTGCCGCCAATGAAAAACTGTTTTTT

v_gene: TRBV12-3/TRBV12-4
abundance: many
len: 12
d_gene: TRBD1
j_gene: TRBJ2-5
CDR3aa: CASRGQQETQYF
CDR3nt: TGTGCCAGCAGGGGACAGCAAGAGACCCAGTACTTC

v_gene: TRBV7-3
abundance: many
len: 16
d_gene: TRBD2
j_gene: TRBJ2-3
CDR3aa: CASSSQPTSVTDTQYF
CDR3nt: TGTGCCAGCAGCTCGCAACCGACTAGCGTCACAGATACGCAGTATTTT

v_gene: TRBV28
abundance: NA
len: 17
d_gene: NA
j_gene: TRBJ1-6
CDR3aa: CASSPPAAGSYNSPLHF
CDR3nt: TGTGCCAGCAGTCCGCCGGCAGCCGGCTCCTATAATTCACCCCTCCACTTT

v_gene: TRBV4-2
abundance: many
len: 16
d_gene: TRBD1
j_gene: TRBJ2-7
CDR3aa: CASSQDHGQGAYEQYF
CDR3nt: TGTGCCAGCAGCCAAGATCATGGCCAGGGGGCCTACGAGCAGTACTTC

v_gene: TRBV29-1
abundance: few
len: 15
d_gene: NA
j_gene: TRBJ2-5
CDR3aa: CSGCRTARPQETQYF
CDR3nt: TGCAGCGGTTGCCGGACAGCGAGGCCCCAAGAGACCCAGTACTTC

v_gene: TRBV12-3/TRBV12-4
abundance: many
len: 13
d_gene: TRBD1
j_gene: TRBJ2-7
CDR3aa: CASSSGGFYEQYF
CDR3nt: TGTGCCAGCAGTTCAGGGGGCTTTTACGAGCAGTACTTC

v_gene: TRBV28
abundance: once
len: 15
d_gene: NA
j_gene: TRBJ1-2
CDR3aa: CASSPRARRNYGYTF
CDR3nt: TGTGCCAGCAGTCCCCGGGCCAGGAGGAACTATGGCTACACCTTC

v_gene: TRBV3-1
abundance: few
len: 12
d_gene: TRBD1
j_gene: TRBJ2-4
CDR3aa: CASSLGTGVQYF
CDR3nt: TGTGCCAGCAGCCTCGGGACAGGGGTTCAGTACTTC

v_gene: TRBV12-3/TRBV12-4
abundance: many
len: 13
d_gene: NA
j_gene: TRBJ1-4
CDR3aa: CASRPATNEKLFF
CDR3nt: TGTGCCAGCCGTCCCGCAACTAATGAAAAACTGTTTTTT

v_gene: TRBV4-3
abundance: NA
len: 15
d_gene: NA
j_gene: TRBJ2-3
CDR3aa: CASSQAGGRTDTQYF
CDR3nt: TGCGCCAGCAGCCAAGCCGGGGGGCGCACAGATACGCAGTATTTT

v_gene: TRBV3-1
abundance: many
len: 16
d_gene: NA
j_gene: TRBJ2-2
CDR3aa: CASSQTPGRNTGELFF
CDR3nt: TGTGCCAGCAGCCAAACGCCAGGCCGGAACACCGGGGAGCTGTTTTTT

v_gene: TRBV12-3/TRBV12-4
abundance: many
len: 16
d_gene: NA
j_gene: TRBJ2-4
CDR3aa: CASSSQGGLEVNIQYF
CDR3nt: TGTGCCAGCAGTTCTCAGGGGGGCTTAGAAGTAAACATTCAGTACTTC

v_gene: TRBV4-2
abundance: NA
len: 16
d_gene: NA
j_gene: TRBJ2-1
CDR3aa: CASSQEPGPSYNEQFF
CDR3nt: TGTGCCAGCAGCCAAGAACCGGGACCCTCCTACAATGAGCAGTTCTTC

v_gene: TRBV19
abundance: many
len: 17
d_gene: TRBD1
j_gene: TRBJ1-5
CDR3aa: CASSIVFPGTGRSPQHF
CDR3nt: TGTGCCAGTAGTATAGTCTTCCCCGGGACAGGGCGATCACCCCAGCATTTT

v_gene: TRBV3-1
abundance: many
len: 11
d_gene: NA
j_gene: TRBJ2-3
CDR3aa: CASSQADTQYF
CDR3nt: TGCGCCAGCAGCCAAGCAGATACGCAGTATTTT

v_gene: TRBV4-2
abundance: many
len: 16
d_gene: TRBD2
j_gene: TRBJ2-1
CDR3aa: CASSQGTSGGRTEQFF
CDR3nt: TGTGCCAGCAGCCAGGGGACTAGCGGGGGGAGGACTGAGCAGTTCTTC

v_gene: TRBV11-2
abundance: many
len: 15
d_gene: TRBD2
j_gene: TRBJ2-1
CDR3aa: CASSLSLAGGSEQFF
CDR3nt: TGTGCCAGCAGCTTATCTCTAGCGGGAGGGAGCGAGCAGTTCTTC

v_gene: TRBV28
abundance: many
len: 13
d_gene: NA
j_gene: TRBJ1-2
CDR3aa: CASSPADLYGYTF
CDR3nt: TGTGCCAGCAGCCCCGCCGACCTATATGGCTACACCTTC

v_gene: TRBV6-1
abundance: few
len: 16
d_gene: NA
j_gene: TRBJ1-6
CDR3aa: CASSPPGGGPNSPLHF
CDR3nt: TGTGCCAGCAGTCCGCCTGGGGGTGGGCCGAATTCACCCCTCCACTTT